These 22 T cell receptor beta chains originate from one sample sequenced in a study of T cells in Graves' hyperthyroidism and ophthalmopathy. Regions amplified from RNA transcripts were the TCR beta CDR3 regions. HTBI primers were employed in a first-round RT-PCR of the TCR CDR3. Via MiXCR, TCRdb re-called the multiplex PCR reads, giving one row per CDR3 protein. The profile shows approximately 480,000 distinct CDR3 sequences, under 25% of them singletons. Sequenced: blood. The receptor source for this set is a man between 18 and 35 years old with Graves' hyperthyroidism.

J is TRBJ2-5 and V is TRBV27, with D tentatively TRBD1 or TRBD2 (5 bases each). The V end was cut by 3 bases, the J end by 5 bases, with 16 bases between. Per germline, CDR1 MNHEY and CDR2 SMNVEV (reference sequence). The CDR3 runs 15 residues. CDR3 loop: CASSFGRQGGETQYF. The CDR3 DNA follows: TGTGCCAGCAGTTTCGGTCGTCAGGGCGGGGAGACCCAGTACTTC.

At least ten counts were recorded for this clonotype. V usage is TRBV20-1 and J usage is TRBJ1-3, with D possibly TRBD1 on 5 matching bases. CDR3 length equals 17 residues. V was pared by 1 base and J by 0 bases, with 16 bases between. The germline V gene has CDR1 DFQATT and CDR2 SNEGSKA (reference sequence). For the CDR3, the DNA is TGCAGTGCTAGAGTGAGGAGAGGGGAAGTCTCTGGAAACACCATATATTTT. This encodes CSARVRRGEVSGNTIYF.

This clonotype was seen a handful of times. Since a much larger clone is just one base distant, this may be a read error. This sequence joins TRBV20-1 and TRBJ1-1; D is undetermined. CDR3 length: 11 residues. Trimming pared 4 bases from V and 1 base from J, leaving 4 bases between. The germline V gene has CDR1 DFQATT and CDR2 SNEGSKA (reference sequence). CDR3 loop: CSAITNTEAFF. The CDR3 bases are TGCAGTGCTATAACGAACACTGAAGCTTTCTTT.

This clonotype is labeled as medium-sized. The chain employs TRBV13 and TRBJ1-2; TRBD1 is a possible D gene (6 bases). Germline V CDR1 and CDR2: PRHDT, FYEKMQ (reference sequence). Trimming left V 4 bases short and J 4 bases short, with 13 bases between. The CDR3 extends over 14 amino acids. CDR3 bases: TGTGCCAGCAGCTACCGGGACACCACCTATGGCTACACCTTC. This translates into CASSYRDTTYGYTF.

The genes are TRBV11-1 and TRBJ2-2, with D perhaps matching TRBD1 (6 bases). The CDR3 loop spans 16 amino acids. Germline CDR1 is SGHAT and CDR2 is FQDESV (reference sequence). The V gene lost 5 bases and the J gene lost 1 base, with 14 bases spanning the gap. The CDR3 protein is CASSHPQGWNTGELFF. The CDR3 DNA is TGTGCCAGCAGCCACCCCCAGGGGTGGAACACCGGGGAGCTGTTTTTT.

This clonotype has more than one count but fewer than ten. V usage is TRBV4-2 and J usage is TRBJ1-3; TRBD1 is a possible D gene (5 bases). This CDR3 is built from 14 residues. Trimming pared 0 bases from V and 3 bases from J, leaving 6 bases between. The germline CDR1 and CDR2 sequences are LGHNA and YNFKEQ. CDR3 protein: CASSQEGDGNTIYF. As DNA, the CDR3 is TGTGCCAGCAGCCAAGAGGGGGATGGAAACACCATATATTTT.

The sample holds many counts of this clonotype. The chain couples TRBV6-5 to TRBJ2-7; the D call may be TRBD1 or TRBD2 (6 bases each). Germline V gives CDR1 MNHEY, CDR2 SVGAGI. Trimming stripped 4 bases from V and 2 bases from J, with 15 bases between. The CDR3 is made up of 15 amino acids. This chain's CDR3 is CASSFGGGPTYEQYF. CDR3 bases: TGTGCCAGCAGTTTCGGTGGGGGGCCTACCTACGAGCAGTACTTC.

This clonotype was found many times. The chain recombines TRBV11-2 with TRBJ2-7; 11 bases map to TRBD2. V lost 5 bases, J lost 3 bases, and 12 bases stayed unmatched. Per germline, CDR1 SGHAT and CDR2 FQNNGV. The CDR3 is 17 amino acids. For the CDR3, the DNA is TGTGCCAGCAGCCCAACGACTAGCGGGGTTTCTAACTACGAGCAGTACTTC. It translates to CASSPTTSGVSNYEQYF.

This clonotype appeared many times. This chain uses TRBV6-1 with TRBJ2-7, with TRBD2 matching 10 bases. Germline CDR1 reads MNHNS; CDR2 reads SASEGT. The CDR3 has 14 residues. Unmatched junction bases numbered 4, after V lost 4 bases and J lost 4 bases. CDR3 residues: CASSVGLALYEQYF. The CDR3 DNA reads as TGTGCCAGCAGTGTGGGACTAGCGCTTTACGAGCAGTACTTC.

The CDR3 region is CASSAGTQETQYF. The CDR3 nucleotides are TGTGCCAGCAGCGCCGGGACCCAAGAGACCCAGTACTTC. This rearrangement joins TRBV7-8 to TRBJ2-5; D may correspond to TRBD1 or TRBD2 (5 bases each). Trimming removed 5 bases at V and 1 base at J, with 8 bases between. This CDR3 has 13 residues. The germline gives CDR1 SGHVS, CDR2 FQNEAQ.

In its sample, this clonotype was seen a few times. The chain recombines TRBV29-1 with TRBJ1-1, with D uncertain. This CDR3 is 12 amino acids long. Between the trimmed V and J ends, which lost 4 bases and 3 bases, there was a span of 9 bases. Germline CDR1 SQVTM, CDR2 ANQGSEA. The CDR3 reads CSVGDGHTEAFF. CDR3 nucleotides: TGCAGCGTTGGTGACGGACACACTGAAGCTTTCTTT.

This clonotype has only a few counts. V gene TRBV6-1 combines with J gene TRBJ1-5; 9 nucleotides agree with TRBD1. This CDR3 has 17 residues. Unmatched junction bases numbered 16, after V lost 8 bases and J lost 5 bases. Germline V CDR1 and CDR2: MNHNS, SASEGT. CDR3 coding DNA: TGTGCCAGCCGGGGACAGGGAAGATCCACGTTATATCAGCCCCAGCATTTT. Its translation: CASRGQGRSTLYQPQHF.

This clonotype was seen only a few times. V and J are TRBV28 and TRBJ2-2; a possible D gene is TRBD2 (6 bases). Per germline, CDR1 MDHEN and CDR2 SYDVKM. The CDR3 contains 16 residues. The V gene lost 6 bases and the J gene lost 0 bases, with 14 bases spanning the gap. CDR3 nucleotide sequence: TGTGCCAGCAGGGCTAGCGTAGCCGCGAACACCGGGGAGCTGTTTTTT. Translated, it gives CASRASVAANTGELFF.

The chain carries TRBV5-1 and TRBJ2-5; no clear D gene. Looked up from germline, CDR1 is SGHRS and CDR2 is YFSETQ. V lost 5 bases and J 2 bases, leaving 10 bases between the germline ends. This CDR3 is built from 13 residues. CDR3 nucleotides: TGCGCCAGCAGGTACGGCTCTCAAGAGACCCAGTACTTC. The encoded protein is CASRYGSQETQYF.

The chain recombines TRBV12-3 or TRBV12-4 with TRBJ1-5; D not resolved. V was clipped by 1 base and J by 5 bases, with 9 bases between them. The CDR3 is 14 residues long. CDR3 residues: CASSLERRDQPQHF. In nucleotides, the CDR3 is TGTGCCAGCAGTTTAGAGCGGCGGGATCAGCCCCAGCATTTT.

A word on this clonotype: This may arise from a read error, as a much more abundant clone is one base away. The chain combines TRBV27 with TRBJ2-7, with D hard to call. V was clipped by 3 bases and J by 1 base, with 7 bases between them. Germline V gene sequence: CDR1 MNHEY, CDR2 SMNVEV (reference sequence). The CDR3 loop spans 13 amino acids. For the CDR3, the DNA is TGTGCCAGCAGTTTCCACAAGTCCTACGAGCAGTACTTC. Residues: CASSFHKSYEQYF.

This clonotype was detected ten times or more. The chain joins TRBV2 to TRBJ2-7, with no clear D. V was shortened by 3 bases and J by 2 bases, with 11 bases between the two germline ends. Germline CDR1 is SNHLY and CDR2 is FYNNEI. The length of the CDR3 is 14 residues. Written as DNA, the CDR3 is TGTGCCAGCAGTGAGAACATAAGTACCTACGAGCAGTACTTC. It codes for CASSENISTYEQYF.

Ten or more counts support this clonotype. The CDR3 region has the DNA TGTGCCAGCGGGACAGGGATTGAAGCTTTCTTT. Translated: CASGTGIEAFF. J is TRBJ1-1 and V is TRBV28; 9 bases agree with TRBD1. The CDR3 consists of 11 residues. Germline lookup yields CDR1 MDHEN and CDR2 SYDVKM. V dropped 8 bases and J dropped 7; count of bases not matched to a gene: 2.

This clonotype appeared many times. The chain recombines TRBV6-2 or TRBV6-3 with TRBJ1-5; the D is unclear. Trimming cost V 7 bases and J 0 bases, with 19 bases left between them. The germline gives CDR1 MNHEY, CDR2 SVGEGT. The CDR3 sequence is 17 residues long. CDR3 DNA sequence: TGTGCCAGCAACCCAACCACGGCCACCCTTAGCAATCAGCCCCAGCATTTT. As protein: CASNPTTATLSNQPQHF.

This clonotype occurred many times. The chain employs TRBV5-1 and TRBJ1-4, with a possible D match to TRBD1 (6 bases). Deletions cut 0 bases from V and 8 bases from J, with 14 bases between. CDR1 is SGHRS and CDR2 is YFSETQ in the germline V gene. This CDR3 has 15 amino acids. Here the CDR3 reads CASSLESGAREKLFF. CDR3 nucleotides: TGCGCCAGCAGCTTGGAGTCAGGGGCACGGGAAAAACTGTTTTTT.

The table lists this clonotype with a few counts. The rearrangement links TRBV5-5 to TRBJ2-7; the match to TRBD1 covers 9 bases. This CDR3 comprises 15 residues. The trim removed 2 bases at V and 3 bases at J, leaving 6 bases unmatched. CDR1 is SGHKS, CDR2 YYEKEE, per germline (reference sequence). CDR3 in amino acids: CASSLGQGPFYEQYF. In nucleotides, the CDR3 is TGTGCCAGCAGCTTAGGACAGGGGCCATTCTACGAGCAGTACTTC.

There are many counts of this clonotype. The V call is TRBV12-3 or TRBV12-4, the J call TRBJ1-2, with 9 bases matching TRBD1. This CDR3 is built from 14 residues. After removal of 3 bases from V and 3 bases from J, the junction contained 2 bases not matched to a gene. CDR3 DNA: TGTGCCAGCAGTTTGACAGGGGGTGACTATGGCTACACCTTC. It encodes CASSLTGGDYGYTF.